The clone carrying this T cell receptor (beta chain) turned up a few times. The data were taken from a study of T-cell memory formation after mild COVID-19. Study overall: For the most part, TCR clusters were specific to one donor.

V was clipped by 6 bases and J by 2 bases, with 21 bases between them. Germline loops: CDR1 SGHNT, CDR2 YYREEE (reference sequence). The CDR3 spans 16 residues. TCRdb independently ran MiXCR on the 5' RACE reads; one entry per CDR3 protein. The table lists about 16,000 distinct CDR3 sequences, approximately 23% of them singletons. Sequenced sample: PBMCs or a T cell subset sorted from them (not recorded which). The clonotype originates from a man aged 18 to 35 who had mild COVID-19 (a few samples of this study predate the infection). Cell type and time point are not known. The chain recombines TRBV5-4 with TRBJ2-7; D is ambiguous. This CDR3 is CASTSGVSPLPYEQYF. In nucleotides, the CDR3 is TGTGCCAGCACATCTGGGGTCTCACCCCTTCCCTACGAGCAGTACTTC.